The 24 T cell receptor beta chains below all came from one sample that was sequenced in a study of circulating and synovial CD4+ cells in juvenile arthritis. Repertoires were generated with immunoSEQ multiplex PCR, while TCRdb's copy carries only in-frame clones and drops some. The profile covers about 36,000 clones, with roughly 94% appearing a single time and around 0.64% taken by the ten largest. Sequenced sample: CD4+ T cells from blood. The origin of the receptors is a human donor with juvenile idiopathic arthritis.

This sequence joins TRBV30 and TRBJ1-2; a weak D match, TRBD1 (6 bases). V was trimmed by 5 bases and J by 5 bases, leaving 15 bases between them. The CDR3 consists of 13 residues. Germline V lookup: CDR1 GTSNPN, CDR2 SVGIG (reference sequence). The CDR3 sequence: CAWAGGESYGYTF. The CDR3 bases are TGTGCCTGGGCGGGGGGCGAATCGTATGGCTACACCTTC. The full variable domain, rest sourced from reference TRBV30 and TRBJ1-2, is SQTIHQWPATLVQPVGSPLSLECTVEGTSNPNLYWYRQAAGRGLQLLFYSVGIGQISSEVPQNLSASRPQDRQFILSSKKLLLSDSGFYLCAWAGGESYGYTFGSGTRLTVV.

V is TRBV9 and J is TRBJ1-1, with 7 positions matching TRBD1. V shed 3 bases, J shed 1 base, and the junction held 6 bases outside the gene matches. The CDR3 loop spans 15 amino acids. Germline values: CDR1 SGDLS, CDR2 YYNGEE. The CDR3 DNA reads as TGTGCCAGCAGCGGGCGGACAGGAGGGAACACTGAAGCTTTCTTT. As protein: CASSGRTGGNTEAFF.

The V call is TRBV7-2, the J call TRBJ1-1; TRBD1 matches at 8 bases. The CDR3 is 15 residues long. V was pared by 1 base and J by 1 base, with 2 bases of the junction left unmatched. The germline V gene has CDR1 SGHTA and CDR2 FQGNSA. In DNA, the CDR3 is TGTGCCAGCAGCTTAGTTGGGACAGGGAACACTGAAGCTTTCTTT. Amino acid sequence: CASSLVGTGNTEAFF.

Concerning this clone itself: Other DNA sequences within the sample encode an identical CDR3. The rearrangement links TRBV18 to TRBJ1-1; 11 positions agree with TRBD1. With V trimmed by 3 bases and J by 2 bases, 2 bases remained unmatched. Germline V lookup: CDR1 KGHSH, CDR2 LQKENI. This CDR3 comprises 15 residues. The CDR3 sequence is CASSPGQGGNTEAFF. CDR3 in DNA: TGTGCCAGCTCACCGGGACAGGGGGGTAACACTGAAGCTTTCTTT.

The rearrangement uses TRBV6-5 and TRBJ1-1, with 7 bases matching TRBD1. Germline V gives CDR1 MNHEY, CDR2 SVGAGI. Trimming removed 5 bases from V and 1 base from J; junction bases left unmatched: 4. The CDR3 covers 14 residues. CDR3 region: CASSTGVGNTEAFF. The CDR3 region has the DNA TGTGCCAGCAGTACAGGGGTCGGGAACACTGAAGCTTTCTTT.

CDR3 protein: CATSRDREDYGYTF. DNA for the CDR3: TGTGCCACTTCCCGGGACAGGGAGGACTATGGCTACACCTTC. The chain combines TRBV2 with TRBJ1-2, with 9 bases fitting TRBD1. Germline CDR1 reads SNHLY; CDR2 reads FYNNEI. This CDR3 is built from 14 residues. V was pared by 10 bases and J by 3 bases, with 9 bases of the junction left unmatched.

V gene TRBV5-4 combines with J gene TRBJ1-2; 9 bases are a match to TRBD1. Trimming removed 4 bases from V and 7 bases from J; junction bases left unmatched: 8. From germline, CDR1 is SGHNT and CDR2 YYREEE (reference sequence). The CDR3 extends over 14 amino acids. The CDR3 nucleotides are TGTGCCAGCAGCGGACAGGGGCTCACTCTTGGCTACACCTTC. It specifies CASSGQGLTLGYTF.

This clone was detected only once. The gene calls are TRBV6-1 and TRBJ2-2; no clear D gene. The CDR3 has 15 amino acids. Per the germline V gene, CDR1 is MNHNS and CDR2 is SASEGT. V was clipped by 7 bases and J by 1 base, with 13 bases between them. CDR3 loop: CASTLPGKNTGELFF. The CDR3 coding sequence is TGTGCCAGCACCCTTCCTGGCAAGAACACCGGGGAGCTGTTTTTT.

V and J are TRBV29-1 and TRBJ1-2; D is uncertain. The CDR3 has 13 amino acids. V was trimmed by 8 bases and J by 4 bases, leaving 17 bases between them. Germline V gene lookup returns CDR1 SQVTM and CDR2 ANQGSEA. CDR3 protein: CSYAQNGGYGYTF. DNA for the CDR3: TGCAGCTACGCCCAAAACGGTGGCTATGGCTACACCTTC.

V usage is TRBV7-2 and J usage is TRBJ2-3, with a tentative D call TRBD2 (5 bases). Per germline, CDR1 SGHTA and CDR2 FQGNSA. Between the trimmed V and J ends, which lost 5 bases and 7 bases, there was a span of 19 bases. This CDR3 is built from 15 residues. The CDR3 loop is CASSQRALGFNTQYF. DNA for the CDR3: TGTGCCAGCAGCCAGAGGGCACTTGGATTCAATACGCAGTATTTT.

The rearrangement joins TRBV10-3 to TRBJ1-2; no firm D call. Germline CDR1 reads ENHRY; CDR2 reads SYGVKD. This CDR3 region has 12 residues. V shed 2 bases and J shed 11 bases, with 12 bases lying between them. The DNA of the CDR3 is TGTGCCATCAGTGAGGGGCTCCCAAGGTACACCTTC. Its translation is CAISEGLPRYTF.

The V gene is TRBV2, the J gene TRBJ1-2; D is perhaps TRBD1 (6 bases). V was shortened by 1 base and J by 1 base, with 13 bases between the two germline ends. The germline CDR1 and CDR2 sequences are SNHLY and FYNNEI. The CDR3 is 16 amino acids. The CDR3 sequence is CASSEGIRGLNYGYTF. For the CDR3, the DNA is TGTGCCAGCAGTGAAGGAATCAGGGGCCTTAACTATGGCTACACCTTC.

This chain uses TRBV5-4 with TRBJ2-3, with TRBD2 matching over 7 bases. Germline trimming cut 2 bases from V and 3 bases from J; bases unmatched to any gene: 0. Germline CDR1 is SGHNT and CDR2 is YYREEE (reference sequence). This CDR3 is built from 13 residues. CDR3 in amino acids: CASSLAGTDTQYF. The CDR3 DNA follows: TGTGCCAGCAGCTTAGCGGGAACAGATACGCAGTATTTT.

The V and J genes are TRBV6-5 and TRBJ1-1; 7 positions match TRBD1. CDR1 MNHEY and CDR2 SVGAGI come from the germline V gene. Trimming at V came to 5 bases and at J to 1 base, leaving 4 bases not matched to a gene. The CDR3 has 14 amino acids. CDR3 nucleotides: TGTGCCAGCAGTCCTGCAGGGGGGAACACTGAAGCTTTCTTT. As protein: CASSPAGGNTEAFF.

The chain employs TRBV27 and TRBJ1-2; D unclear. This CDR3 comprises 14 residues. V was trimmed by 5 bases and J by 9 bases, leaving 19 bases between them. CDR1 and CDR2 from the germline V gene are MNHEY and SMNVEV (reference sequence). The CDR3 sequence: CASSAEGARRSYTF. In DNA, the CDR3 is TGTGCCAGCAGTGCCGAAGGCGCGCGCAGGAGCTACACCTTC.

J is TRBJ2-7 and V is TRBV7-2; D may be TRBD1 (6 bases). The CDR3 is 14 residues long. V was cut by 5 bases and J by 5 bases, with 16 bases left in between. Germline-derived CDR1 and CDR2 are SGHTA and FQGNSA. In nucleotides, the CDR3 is TGTGCCAGCAGCCCTCGAGGTGGGGGCCACGAGCAGTACTTC. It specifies CASSPRGGGHEQYF.

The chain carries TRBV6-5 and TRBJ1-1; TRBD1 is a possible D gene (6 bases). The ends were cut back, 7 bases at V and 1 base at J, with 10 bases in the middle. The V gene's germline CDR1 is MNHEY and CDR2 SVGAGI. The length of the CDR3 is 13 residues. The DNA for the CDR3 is TGTGCCAGCATCCGGACAGCGAACACTGAAGCTTTCTTT. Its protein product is CASIRTANTEAFF.

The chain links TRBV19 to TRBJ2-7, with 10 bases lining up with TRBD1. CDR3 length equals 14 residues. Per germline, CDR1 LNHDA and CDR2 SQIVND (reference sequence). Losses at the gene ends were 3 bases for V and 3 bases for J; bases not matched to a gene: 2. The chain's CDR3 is CASSMGDRGYEQYF. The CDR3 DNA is TGTGCCAGTAGTATGGGGGACAGGGGCTACGAGCAGTACTTC. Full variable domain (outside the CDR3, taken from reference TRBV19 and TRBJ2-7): DGGITQSPKYLFRKEGQNVTLSCEQNLNHDAMYWYRQDPGQGLRLIYYSQIVNDFQKGDIAEGYSVSREKKESFPLTVTSAQKNPTAFYLCASSMGDRGYEQYFGPGTRLTVT.

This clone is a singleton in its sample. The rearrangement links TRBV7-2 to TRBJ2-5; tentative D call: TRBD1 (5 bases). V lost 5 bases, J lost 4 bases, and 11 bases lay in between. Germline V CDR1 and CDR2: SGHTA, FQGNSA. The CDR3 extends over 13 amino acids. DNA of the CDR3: TGTGCCAGCAGCCAAACTGACAGAGAGACCCAGTACTTC. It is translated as CASSQTDRETQYF.

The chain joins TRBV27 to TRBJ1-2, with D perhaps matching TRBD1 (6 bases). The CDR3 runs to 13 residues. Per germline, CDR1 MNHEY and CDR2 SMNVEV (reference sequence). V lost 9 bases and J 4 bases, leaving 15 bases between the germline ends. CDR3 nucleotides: TGTGCCAGTTCCAACCTGGGGGCCTATGGCTACACCTTC. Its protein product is CASSNLGAYGYTF.

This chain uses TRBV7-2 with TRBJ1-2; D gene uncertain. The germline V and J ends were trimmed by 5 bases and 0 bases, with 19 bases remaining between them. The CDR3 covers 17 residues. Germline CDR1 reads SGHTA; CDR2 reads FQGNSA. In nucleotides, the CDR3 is TGTGCCAGCAGCCTCGAGCTGGCGGCCGTTACTAACTATGGCTACACCTTC. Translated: CASSLELAAVTNYGYTF.

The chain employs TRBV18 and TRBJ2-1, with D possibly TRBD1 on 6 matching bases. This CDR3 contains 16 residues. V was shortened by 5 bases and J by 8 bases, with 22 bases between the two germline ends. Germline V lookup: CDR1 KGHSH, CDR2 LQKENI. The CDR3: CASSKQQGPKGYEQFF. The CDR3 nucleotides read TGTGCCAGCTCAAAACAACAGGGTCCTAAGGGGTATGAGCAGTTCTTC.

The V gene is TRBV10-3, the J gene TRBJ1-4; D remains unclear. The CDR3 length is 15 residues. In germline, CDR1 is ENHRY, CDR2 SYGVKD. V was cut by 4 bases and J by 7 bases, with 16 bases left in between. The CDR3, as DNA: TGTGCCATCAGTGGGGAGGGAGGGAGGACTGAAAAACTGTTTTTT. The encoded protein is CAISGEGGRTEKLFF.

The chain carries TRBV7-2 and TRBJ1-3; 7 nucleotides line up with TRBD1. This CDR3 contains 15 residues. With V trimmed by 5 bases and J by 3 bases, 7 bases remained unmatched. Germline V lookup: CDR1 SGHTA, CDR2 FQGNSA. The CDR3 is CASSQGTVRGNTIYF. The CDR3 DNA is TGTGCCAGCAGCCAAGGGACAGTCCGTGGAAACACCATATATTTT.